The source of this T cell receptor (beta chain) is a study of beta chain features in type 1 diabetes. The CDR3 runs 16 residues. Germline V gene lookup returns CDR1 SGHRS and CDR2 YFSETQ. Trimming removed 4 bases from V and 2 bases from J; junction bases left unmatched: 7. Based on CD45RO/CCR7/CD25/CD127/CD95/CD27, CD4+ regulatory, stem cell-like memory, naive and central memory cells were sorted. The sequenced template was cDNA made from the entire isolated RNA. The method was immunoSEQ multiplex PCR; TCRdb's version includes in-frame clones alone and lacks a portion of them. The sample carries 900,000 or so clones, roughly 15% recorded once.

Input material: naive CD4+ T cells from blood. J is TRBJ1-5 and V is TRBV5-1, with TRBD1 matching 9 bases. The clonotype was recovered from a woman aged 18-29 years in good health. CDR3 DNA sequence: TGCGCCAGCAGCCCTACAGGGGGCGCGGGCAATCAGCCCCAGCATTTT. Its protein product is CASSPTGGAGNQPQHF.